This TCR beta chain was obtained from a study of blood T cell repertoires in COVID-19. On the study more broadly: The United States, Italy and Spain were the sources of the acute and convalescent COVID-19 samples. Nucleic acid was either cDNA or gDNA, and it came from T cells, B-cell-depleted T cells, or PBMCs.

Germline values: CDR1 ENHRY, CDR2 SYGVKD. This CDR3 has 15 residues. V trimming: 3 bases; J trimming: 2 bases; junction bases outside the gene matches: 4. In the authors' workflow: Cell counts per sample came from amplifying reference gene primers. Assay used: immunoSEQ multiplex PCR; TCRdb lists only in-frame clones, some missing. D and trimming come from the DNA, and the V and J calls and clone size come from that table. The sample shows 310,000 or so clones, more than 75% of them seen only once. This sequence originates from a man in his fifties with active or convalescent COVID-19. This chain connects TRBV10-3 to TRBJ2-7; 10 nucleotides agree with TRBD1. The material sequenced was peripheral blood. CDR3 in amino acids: CAISERGQGAYEQYF. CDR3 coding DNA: TGTGCCATCAGTGAACGAGGACAGGGGGCCTACGAGCAGTACTTC.